The clone carrying this T cell receptor (beta chain) was found many times. Antigen: not known. TCRdb itself ran the 5' RACE reads through MiXCR, one entry per CDR3 protein. The data show 500,000 to 650,000 distinct CDR3 sequences, over 4% seen once. Germline trimming cut 7 bases from V and 8 bases from J; bases unmatched to any gene: 11. The germline V gene has CDR1 SQVTM and CDR2 ANQGSEA. This CDR3 spans 14 amino acids. These data come from a study of CD8 T cells in ankylosing spondylitis. The study's findings and limits: In ankylosing spondylitis blood, a motif of about eight highly homologous TCR beta variants appeared characteristic.

The chain is built from TRBV29-1 and TRBJ2-1, with 10 bases that match TRBD1. The specimen was blood, either unsorted or a sorted T cell fraction (not recorded which). The receptor was derived from a male donor with ankylosing spondylitis. As DNA, the CDR3 is TGCAGCGCAAGAACGGACAGGGGGAAGGATGAGCAGTTCTTC. It translates to CSARTDRGKDEQFF.